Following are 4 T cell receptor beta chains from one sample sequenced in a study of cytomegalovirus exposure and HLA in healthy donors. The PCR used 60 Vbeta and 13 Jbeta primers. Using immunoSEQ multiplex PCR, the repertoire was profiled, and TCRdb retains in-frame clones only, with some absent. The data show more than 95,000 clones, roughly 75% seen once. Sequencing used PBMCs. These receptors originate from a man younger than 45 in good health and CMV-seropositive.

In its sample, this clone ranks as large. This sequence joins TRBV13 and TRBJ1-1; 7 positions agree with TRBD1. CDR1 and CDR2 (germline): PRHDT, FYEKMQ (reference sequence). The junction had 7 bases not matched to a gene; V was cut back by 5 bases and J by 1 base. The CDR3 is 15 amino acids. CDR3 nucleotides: TGTGCCAGCAGCCGCAGGGGGAGCGGGAACACTGAAGCTTTCTTT. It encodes CASSRRGSGNTEAFF.

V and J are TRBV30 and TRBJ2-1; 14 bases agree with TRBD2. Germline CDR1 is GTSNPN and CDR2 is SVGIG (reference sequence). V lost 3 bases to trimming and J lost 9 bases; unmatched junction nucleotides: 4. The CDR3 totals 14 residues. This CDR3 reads CAWSGTSGRSEQFF. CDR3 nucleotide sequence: TGTGCCTGGAGCGGGACTAGCGGGAGATCTGAGCAGTTCTTC.

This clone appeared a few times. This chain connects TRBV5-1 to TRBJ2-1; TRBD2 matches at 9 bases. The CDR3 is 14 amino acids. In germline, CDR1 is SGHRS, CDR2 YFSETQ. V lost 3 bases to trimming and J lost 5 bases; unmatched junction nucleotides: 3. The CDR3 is CASSWTSVDNEQFF. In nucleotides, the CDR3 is TGCGCCAGCAGCTGGACTAGCGTCGACAATGAGCAGTTCTTC. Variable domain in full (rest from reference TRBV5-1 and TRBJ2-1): KAGVTQTPRYLIKTRGQQVTLSCSPISGHRSVSWYQQTPGQGLQFLFEYFSETQRNKGNFPGRFSGRQFSNSRSEMNVSTLELGDSALYLCASSWTSVDNEQFFGPGTRLTVL.

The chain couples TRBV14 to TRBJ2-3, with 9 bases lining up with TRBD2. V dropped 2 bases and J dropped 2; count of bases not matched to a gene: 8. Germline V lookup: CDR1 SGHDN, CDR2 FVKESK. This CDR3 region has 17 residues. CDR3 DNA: TGTGCCAGCAGCCAAAGTAGCGGGAGATCTGTCACAGATACGCAGTATTTT. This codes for CASSQSSGRSVTDTQYF.